The rows below give T cell receptor beta chains drawn from one sample of a study of long-term antiretroviral therapy in people with HIV. Clones were sequenced by immunoSEQ multiplex PCR, and TCRdb holds only the in-frame ones, with some missing. The profile shows 25,000 to 30,000 clones, about 82% of them singletons. The sample consisted of unsorted PBMCs, taken 3 years after starting antiretroviral therapy. These receptors were taken from a man aged 35-49 years with HIV. Both conserved end residues are trimmed from each CDR3. A D gene is named only where the DNA matches it firmly.

13 TRBD1 TRBJ1-4 TRBV7-2 ASSFTGVASEKLF
13 - TRBJ1-1 TRBV28 ASSLGGGGYTEAF
10 - TRBJ1-1 TRBV28 ASSGPGRGAF
13 - TRBJ1-3 TRBV5-5 ASNRGAGSGNTIY
9 - TRBJ1-1 TRBV5-4 ASSTYTEAF
11 - TRBJ2-7 TRBV9 ARTLKGSHEQY
12 TRBD1 TRBJ2-4 TRBV7-9 ASSLGQGLGIQY
13 - TRBJ2-7 TRBV19 ASSIAQDRGHEQY
12 - TRBJ2-3 TRBV4-3 ASSQAGSSDTQY
14 TRBD2 TRBJ2-1 TRBV7-9 ASNSAGRSSYNEQF
12 - TRBJ2-7 TRBV6-5 ASRGIYGSHEQY
12 - TRBJ2-3 TRBV9 ASSVADSPDTQY
14 - TRBJ2-7 TRBV5-1 ASSSTVSLSPYEQY
9 - TRBJ1-3 TRBV7-9 ASSLLIGSV
12 TRBD2 TRBJ2-7 TRBV27 ASSPLAGFNEQY
12 - TRBJ2-7 TRBV5-1 ASSFGAAPYEQY
8 - TRBJ2-2 TRBV5-3 ARIGVELF
15 TRBD2 TRBJ2-1 TRBV30 AWTSWTSGSGYNEQF
12 TRBD2 TRBJ2-3 TRBV5-5 ASGWGGSTDTQY
15 - TRBJ2-2 TRBV5-6 ASSPYTPGPRSGELF
12 TRBD2 TRBJ2-7 TRBV10-2 ASRTSGSSYEQY
10 TRBD1 TRBJ2-1 TRBV6-5 ASSFKGAEQF
12 - TRBJ1-1 TRBV9 ASSERQVDGAAF
13 - TRBJ2-7 TRBV5-1 ASSLNSGPSYEQY
11 - TRBJ2-1 TRBV6-5 ASSDGAVREQF
13 - TRBJ1-4 TRBV4-3 ASSQDSGVAEKLF
11 - TRBJ2-5 TRBV18 ASSAGQQETQY
11 TRBD2 TRBJ2-7 TRBV11-2 ASSLDRGGEQY
15 TRBD1 TRBJ2-5 TRBV14 ASSPVRDRGRGETQY
14 - TRBJ1-2 TRBV30 AWRGRRDPRSYGYT
12 - TRBJ2-5 TRBV5-4 ASSPGGVGETQY
9 - TRBJ2-7 TRBV12-5 ASGERGRQY
15 TRBD1 TRBJ2-5 TRBV10-3 AISSTGVVGIQETQY
11 - TRBJ1-1 TRBV5-1 ASSSQGNTEAF